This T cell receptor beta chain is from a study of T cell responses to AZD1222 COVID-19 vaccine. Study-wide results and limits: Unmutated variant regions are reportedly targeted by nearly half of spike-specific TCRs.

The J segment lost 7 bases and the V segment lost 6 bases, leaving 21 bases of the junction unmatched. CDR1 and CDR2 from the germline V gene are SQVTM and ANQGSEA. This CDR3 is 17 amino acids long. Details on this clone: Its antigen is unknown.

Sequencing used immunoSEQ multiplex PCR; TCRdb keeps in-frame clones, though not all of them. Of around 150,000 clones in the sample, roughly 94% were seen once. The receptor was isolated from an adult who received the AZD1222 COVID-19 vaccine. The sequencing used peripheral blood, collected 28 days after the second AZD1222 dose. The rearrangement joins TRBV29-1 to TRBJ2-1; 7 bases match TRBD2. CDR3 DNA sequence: TGCAGCGTCGAGCCACCTAGCGGCCGCCCGATTGGGAATGAGCAGTTCTTC. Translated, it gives CSVEPPSGRPIGNEQFF.